This TCR beta chain originates from a study of post-analysis software for immune sequencing data (dated by TCRdb to between 2015 and 2017). Background on the whole study: Disease courses on record covered relapsing-remitting, secondary progressive and progressive-relapsing multiple sclerosis, though some patients had no subtype annotation. The patient repertoires were set against under 13 previously published healthy control repertoires from donors whose ages ranged from roughly 6 to 26 years. A subset of samples was prepared in parallel using single-end sample barcoding, then pooled and co-amplified after Illumina adapter ligation. Overall results and qualifications from the work: About five TRBV segments, including TRBV5-6, TRBV5-1 and TRBV20-1, were significantly more frequent in patients than controls. Strong co-clustering of samples prepared in the same batch was shown by direct clustering with F measure, prompting a batch-effect correction. The control group was slightly older than the multiple sclerosis patient group. Multiple sclerosis patients had significantly lower normalized Chao1 diversity than controls, a result that suggests substantial peripheral T-cell clonal expansion.

In regard to this clonotype: Its antigen is currently not known. No base quality values were provided; no much bigger clone lies one nucleotide off.

Library construction relied on PCR. The sequencer listed for this sample is Illumina HiSeq 2500. To reduce PCR and sequencing biases, unique molecular identifiers were built into the TCR beta cDNA libraries. About 0.5 million cDNA molecules were obtained for every 1 to 10 million input T cells, so each molecule roughly corresponded to one T cell. The patient libraries were prepared and sequenced with the same protocol used for the earlier healthy control dataset. Within a given batch, samples were prepared together, multiplexed and sequenced on the same HiSeq lane. In the source study's methods: Raw barcoded reads were processed with MIGEC, discarding single-read molecular identifier groups before consensus assembly and CDR3 extraction. Clonotype tables were post-analysed with VDJtools, normalizing diversity by down-sampling all datasets to the smallest sample size. To correct batch-related cross-sample contamination, repertoire overlap clustering matched CDR3 amino acid sequences but not nucleotide sequences. TCRdb redid the processing of the public reads, applying fastp at Q25 and MiXCR, and retained in-frame beta chains. Rows merge per CDR3 protein into single entries with the most common DNA and genes. TCRdb assigned the V and J calls; the authors' analysis was not used. Here the sample has approximately 770,000 distinct CDR3 sequences; more than 45% occur a single time. Around 4.7% of the sample goes to the ten largest clones.

TCR beta repertoires were profiled from peripheral blood of 13 young patients with multiple sclerosis to demonstrate the VDJtools post-analysis software. Multiple sclerosis patients were children and adolescents aged about 6 to 17 years. Counted from cysteine to phenylalanine, this CDR3 has 12 amino acids. CDR3 DNA is the only sequence kept; it has 36 bases, read in frame from the first base. For CDR1 and CDR2, the germline V gene lists SGHTA and FQGNSA. V loses 4 bases, J loses 4 bases, and the germline ends lie 8 bases apart. This TCR derives from a girl aged 5 to 17 with multiple sclerosis. Recombination joined TRBV7-2 with TRBJ2-7, with a tentative D call of TRBD1 or TRBD2, each matching 5 bases. The source material was blood. The CDR3 protein is CASSWDGYEQYF. The DNA sequence is given as TGTGCCAGCAGCTGGGACGGGTACGAGCAGTACTTC.